This T cell receptor beta chain was documented in a study of CD8 T cells in ankylosing spondylitis. The sample holds many counts of this clonotype. TCRdb reanalysed the 5' RACE reads using MiXCR and keeps one entry per CDR3 protein. The sample yields 200,000 to 250,000 distinct CDR3 sequences, over 7% seen once. V shed 4 bases and J shed 5 bases, with 12 bases lying between them. The CDR3 has 13 residues. Germline V gives CDR1 DFQATT, CDR2 SNEGSKA (reference sequence). Material for sequencing was blood, either unsorted or a sorted T cell fraction (not recorded which). The V call is TRBV20-1, the J call TRBJ1-5, with no clear D. This TCR came from a female donor with ankylosing spondylitis or in good health (not recorded which). CDR3 sequence reads: CSAKRARHQPQHF. The CDR3 bases are TGCAGTGCTAAGAGGGCGCGGCATCAGCCCCAGCATTTT.